This entry concerns a single T cell receptor beta chain. Its antigen is unknown. No base quality information exists; no much larger clone differs at one position. The immunoSEQ Assay, a bias-controlled multiplex PCR, was used to amplify TCRbeta CDR3 regions from genomic DNA. Processing in the source paper ran as follows. Nucleated cell counts per sample were estimated from amplification of reference gene primers within the assay. To quantify the absolute abundance of each unique TCRbeta CDR3 rearrangement, sequence reads were collapsed and filtered. For each sample, productive Simpson clonality was calculated as the square root of Simpson's diversity index across productive rearrangements. What TCRdb holds here is the immuneACCESS table cut down to in-frame rearrangements. Part of the clones is not present; checked against another copy, under half of the missing clones reflect an unresolved V gene, and the others are unexplained. The DNA gave D and trimming, while V, J and clone size come from that table. Counted in this sample were some 330,000 clones; 85% to 90% of them appeared once. The ten largest clonotypes hold 1.5% to 2% of the sample.

This sample stems from a study of blood T cell repertoires in COVID-19 (dated by TCRdb to about 2020). About the full investigation: Samples covering the acute and convalescent phases of COVID-19 were provided by collaborators in the United States, Italy and Spain. The material from the prospective study consisted of cDNA or gDNA derived from T cells, B-cell-depleted T cells, or PBMCs. Subjects who had been exposed to COVID-19, were actively infected with it, or had recovered from it provided the deeply sampled blood TCRbeta repertoires that made up the dataset. The repertoires were made available in a free public database intended to serve as a resource for research on the immune response to SARS-CoV-2. The samples were drawn from the first 160 participants of the ongoing ImmuneRACE study and from some 1,300 subjects provided by 6 global collaborators. Nearly every sample came with metadata listing a de-identified subject ID, COVID-19 status, age in years and sex. HLA class I and class II types, where available, came from metadata supplied by the sample provider rather than from assay-based typing. What the study reported, not specific to this receptor: Clinical and demographic metadata were provided uncurated, with the amount varying by source and participant.

At one collaborating source in Seattle, patients were enrolled during active infection and were followed longitudinally through the course of disease. Whole blood was collected in K2EDTA tubes by collaborating institutions according to the institutions' own protocols. For TCRbeta analysis, collaborators shipped samples in one of three forms: frozen whole blood, isolated PBMCs, or DNA extracted from either of those sample types. Trimming leaves V shorter by 3 bases and J shorter by 0 bases, with the junction holding 2 bases beyond the gene matches. Reading the germline V gene gives CDR1 SGHRS and CDR2 YFSETQ. From the cysteine up to the phenylalanine, the CDR3 has a length of 15 residues. The read is trimmed to its CDR3 DNA, 45 bases read in frame from base 1.

This sequence was found in a woman in her twenties or thirties with COVID-19, enrolled during active disease. The chain joins TRBV5-1 to TRBJ2-2, and TRBD1 aligns with 7 junction nucleotides. Source material: peripheral blood. This receptor carries the CDR3 CASSWGQPNTGELFF. At the DNA level, the sequence is TGCGCCAGCAGCTGGGGACAGCCGAACACCGGGGAGCTGTTTTTT.